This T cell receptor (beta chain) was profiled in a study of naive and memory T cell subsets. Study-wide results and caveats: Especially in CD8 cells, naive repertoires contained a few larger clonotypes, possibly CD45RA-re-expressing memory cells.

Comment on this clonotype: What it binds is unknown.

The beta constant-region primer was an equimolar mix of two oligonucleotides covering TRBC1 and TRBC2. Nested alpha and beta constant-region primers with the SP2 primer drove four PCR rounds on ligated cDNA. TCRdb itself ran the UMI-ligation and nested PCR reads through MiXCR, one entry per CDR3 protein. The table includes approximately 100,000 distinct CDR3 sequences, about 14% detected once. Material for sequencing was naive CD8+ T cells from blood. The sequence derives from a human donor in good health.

The CDR3: CASSLVQGDSPLHF. The CDR3 nucleotides read TGTGCCAGCAGCTTAGTACAGGGGGATTCACCCCTCCACTTT. The rearrangement uses TRBV7-9 and TRBJ1-6; 8 nucleotides agree with TRBD1. CDR3 length equals 14 residues. CDR1 SEHNR and CDR2 FQNEAQ come from the germline V gene (reference sequence). J lost 8 bases, V lost 1 base, and 1 base had no gene match.